These T cell receptor beta chains were read from a single sample in a study of early T cells in non-severe SARS-CoV-2 infection. TCRdb processed the 5' RACE reads anew with MiXCR; each CDR3 protein has one entry. The data hold about 48,000 distinct CDR3 sequences, with about 7.4% observed a single time. Sequences were obtained from whole blood. The receptor source for this set is an adult who was a healthcare worker with PCR-confirmed SARS-CoV-2 infection or an uninfected control (not recorded which). Each CDR3 is given with its conserved first and last residue. Fields, in order: CDR3 protein, CDR3 DNA, J gene, clone size, D gene, V gene. The D gene is left open where the match is weak. Clone size is not always given. Where it is, it says once, few, many or a class for expanded clones.

CDR3aa: CASSAGFMNTEAFF
CDR3nt: TGTGCCAGCAGCGCAGGGTTTATGAACACTGAAGCTTTCTTT
j_gene: TRBJ1-1
abundance: many
d_gene: NA
v_gene: TRBV7-9

CDR3aa: CASTLRGDAGEPQHF
CDR3nt: TGTGCCAGCACCCTGCGGGGAGACGCCGGGGAGCCCCAGCATTTT
j_gene: TRBJ1-5
abundance: many
d_gene: NA
v_gene: TRBV2

CDR3aa: CAWNRGDNQPQHF
CDR3nt: TGTGCCTGGAACAGGGGCGACAATCAGCCCCAGCATTTT
j_gene: TRBJ1-5
abundance: NA
d_gene: TRBD1
v_gene: TRBV30

CDR3aa: CATSLQGFGSPLHF
CDR3nt: TGTGCCACCAGCCTGCAGGGGTTCGGTTCACCCCTCCACTTT
j_gene: TRBJ1-6
abundance: few
d_gene: NA
v_gene: TRBV15

CDR3aa: CATSDRDRAGQPQHF
CDR3nt: TGTGCCACCAGTGATCGGGACAGGGCGGGGCAGCCCCAGCATTTT
j_gene: TRBJ1-5
abundance: many
d_gene: TRBD1
v_gene: TRBV24-1

CDR3aa: CASTIRGKSSEAFF
CDR3nt: TGTGCCAGCACAATAAGGGGGAAGTCGTCTGAAGCTTTCTTT
j_gene: TRBJ1-1
abundance: many
d_gene: NA
v_gene: TRBV12-3/TRBV12-4

CDR3aa: CSAWDRNTEAFF
CDR3nt: TGCAGTGCCTGGGACAGGAACACTGAAGCTTTCTTT
j_gene: TRBJ1-1
abundance: many
d_gene: TRBD1
v_gene: TRBV20-1

CDR3aa: CATSDTLGKSSYNEQFF
CDR3nt: TGTGCCACCAGTGATACCCTCGGGAAAAGCTCCTACAATGAGCAGTTCTTC
j_gene: TRBJ2-1
abundance: few
d_gene: NA
v_gene: TRBV24-1

CDR3aa: CASSVADGDYEQYF
CDR3nt: TGTGCCAGCAGCGTAGCGGATGGGGACTACGAGCAGTACTTC
j_gene: TRBJ2-7
abundance: NA
d_gene: NA
v_gene: TRBV9

CDR3aa: CASSLETNQPQHF
CDR3nt: TGTGCCAGCAGCTTAGAGACAAATCAGCCCCAGCATTTT
j_gene: TRBJ1-5
abundance: many
d_gene: NA
v_gene: TRBV7-9

CDR3aa: CVSSSTGDGANVLTF
CDR3nt: TGTGTCAGCAGTTCAACAGGGGATGGGGCCAACGTCCTGACTTTC
j_gene: TRBJ2-6
abundance: once
d_gene: TRBD1
v_gene: TRBV6-2/TRBV6-3

CDR3aa: CSAREVVLLGDTEAFF
CDR3nt: TGCAGTGCTAGAGAAGTGGTACTCTTGGGGGACACTGAAGCTTTCTTT
j_gene: TRBJ1-1
abundance: many
d_gene: NA
v_gene: TRBV20-1

CDR3aa: CASSLVRTAPLYF
CDR3nt: TGTGCCAGCAGCTTAGTCCGGACAGCCCCTTTGTACTTC
j_gene: TRBJ2-7
abundance: NA
d_gene: NA
v_gene: TRBV7-2

CDR3aa: CAIRPWTSGSTDTQYF
CDR3nt: TGTGCCATCAGACCGTGGACTAGCGGGAGCACAGATACGCAGTATTTT
j_gene: TRBJ2-3
abundance: many
d_gene: TRBD2
v_gene: TRBV10-3

CDR3aa: CASSHGQRRGYGYTF
CDR3nt: TGTGCCAGCAGCCACGGACAGCGAAGGGGCTATGGCTACACCTTC
j_gene: TRBJ1-2
abundance: many
d_gene: NA
v_gene: TRBV3-1

CDR3aa: CATFIGGASSGNTIYF
CDR3nt: TGTGCCACCTTTATCGGGGGCGCAAGCTCTGGAAACACCATATATTTT
j_gene: TRBJ1-3
abundance: many
d_gene: NA
v_gene: TRBV24-1

CDR3aa: CASSEEGAGDTQYF
CDR3nt: TGTGCCAGCAGTGAGGAGGGGGCGGGAGATACGCAGTATTTT
j_gene: TRBJ2-3
abundance: NA
d_gene: NA
v_gene: TRBV25-1

CDR3aa: CSARTSGGLGNEQFF
CDR3nt: TGCAGTGCTCGAACTAGCGGGGGCCTGGGGAATGAGCAGTTCTTC
j_gene: TRBJ2-1
abundance: many
d_gene: TRBD2
v_gene: TRBV20-1

CDR3aa: CASSLGGAGGYTF
CDR3nt: TGTGCCAGCAGTTTAGGAGGGGCTGGTGGCTACACCTTC
j_gene: TRBJ1-2
abundance: many
d_gene: NA
v_gene: TRBV27

CDR3aa: CASSFQGDAYNEQFF
CDR3nt: TGTGCCAGCAGTTTCCAGGGGGACGCCTACAATGAGCAGTTCTTC
j_gene: TRBJ2-1
abundance: few
d_gene: TRBD1
v_gene: TRBV12-3/TRBV12-4

CDR3aa: CASSSLAGEDTQYF
CDR3nt: TGTGCCAGCAGTTCCCTAGCGGGGGAGGATACGCAGTATTTT
j_gene: TRBJ2-3
abundance: many
d_gene: TRBD2
v_gene: TRBV12-3/TRBV12-4

CDR3aa: CASSITFLGKGRSYNSPLHF
CDR3nt: TGTGCCAGTAGTATAACCTTCCTCGGAAAGGGCCGCTCCTATAATTCACCCCTCCACTTT
j_gene: TRBJ1-6
abundance: many
d_gene: NA
v_gene: TRBV19

CDR3aa: CSAPDRGSGQYF
CDR3nt: TGCAGTGCCCCGGACAGGGGAAGTGGGCAGTACTTC
j_gene: TRBJ2-7
abundance: many
d_gene: TRBD1
v_gene: TRBV20-1

CDR3aa: CASTTKTVSYEQYF
CDR3nt: TGTGCCAGCACCACAAAGACAGTATCCTACGAGCAGTACTTC
j_gene: TRBJ2-7
abundance: many
d_gene: NA
v_gene: TRBV28